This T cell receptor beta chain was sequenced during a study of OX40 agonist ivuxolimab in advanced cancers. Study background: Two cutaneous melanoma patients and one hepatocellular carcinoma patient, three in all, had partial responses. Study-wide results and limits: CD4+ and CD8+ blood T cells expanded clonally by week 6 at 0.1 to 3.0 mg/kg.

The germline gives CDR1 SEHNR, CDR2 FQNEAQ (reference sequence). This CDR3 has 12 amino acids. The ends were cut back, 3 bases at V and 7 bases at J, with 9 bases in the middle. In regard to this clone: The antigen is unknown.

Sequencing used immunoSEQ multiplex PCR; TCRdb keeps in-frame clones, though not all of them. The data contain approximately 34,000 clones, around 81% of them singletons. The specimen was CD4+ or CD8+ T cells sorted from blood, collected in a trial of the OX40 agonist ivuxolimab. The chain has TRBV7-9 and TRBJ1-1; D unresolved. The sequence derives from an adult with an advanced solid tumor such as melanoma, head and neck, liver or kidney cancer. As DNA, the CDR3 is TGTGCCAGCAGCTTCCCCCGAGGTGAAGCTTTCTTT. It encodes CASSFPRGEAFF.